The 30 T cell receptor beta chains presented below share a single source sample, sequenced in a study of T cell changes during pregnancy in multiple sclerosis. Repertoires were generated with immunoSEQ multiplex PCR, while TCRdb's copy carries only in-frame clones and drops some. The sample contains 100,000 to 150,000 clones, about 94% of which appear only once. The starting material was peripheral blood, obtained before pregnancy. All receptors derive from a female donor with multiple sclerosis, enrolled in a pregnancy study.

In its sample, this clone was seen once. V and J are TRBV27 and TRBJ2-7; 9 bases agree with TRBD1. The CDR3 spans 15 residues. Germline values: CDR1 MNHEY, CDR2 SMNVEV (reference sequence). The ends lost 5 bases at V and 0 bases at J; junction bases unmatched: 5. The CDR3 nucleotides read TGTGCCAGCAGTACCGGGACAGGGAACTCCTACGAGCAGTACTTC. Translated, it gives CASSTGTGNSYEQYF.

This rearrangement joins TRBV6-5 to TRBJ2-4; 7 bases are shared with TRBD2. The V gene's germline CDR1 is MNHEY and CDR2 SVGAGI. The V gene end was trimmed by 2 bases and the J gene end by 8 bases; junction bases not matched to a gene: 6. The CDR3 totals 14 residues. The CDR3 loop reads CASSYGAGVDIQYF. CDR3 nucleotide sequence: TGTGCCAGCAGTTACGGGGCGGGAGTGGACATTCAGTACTTC.

V and J are TRBV27 and TRBJ2-1, with D tentatively TRBD2 (5 bases). Per germline, CDR1 MNHEY and CDR2 SMNVEV (reference sequence). CDR3 length equals 13 residues. V lost 2 bases, J lost 3 bases, and 5 bases lay in between. CDR3 in amino acids: CASSLGLYNEQFF. Here the CDR3 DNA reads TGTGCCAGCAGTTTAGGACTCTACAATGAGCAGTTCTTC.

The chain joins TRBV5-1 to TRBJ2-7; 9 bases fit TRBD1. The V and J ends lost 7 bases and 4 bases, in that order; junction bases with no gene match: 9. This CDR3 contains 14 residues. From germline, CDR1 is SGHRS and CDR2 YFSETQ. The CDR3 nucleotides read TGCGCCAGCGGCACGGGACAGGGTCGGTACGAGCAGTACTTC. It specifies CASGTGQGRYEQYF.

The chain has TRBV28 and TRBJ2-2; D remains unclear. CDR3 length equals 15 residues. V lost 4 bases and J 1 base, leaving 10 bases between the germline ends. CDR1 is MDHEN, CDR2 SYDVKM, per germline. CDR3 amino acids: CASSSLTRNTGELFF. CDR3 nucleotide sequence: TGTGCCAGCAGTTCACTGACAAGGAACACCGGGGAGCTGTTTTTT.

V gene TRBV14 combines with J gene TRBJ2-1; 8 bases line up with TRBD1. The CDR3 runs to 19 residues. V lost 0 bases and J lost 2; bases outside the gene matches: 12. Germline V CDR1 and CDR2: SGHDN, FVKESK. The CDR3 DNA is TGTGCCAGCAGCCAAGATATGGGGGCCGGGACAGGACCCTACAATGAGCAGTTCTTC. Translated: CASSQDMGAGTGPYNEQFF.

The chain is built from TRBV28 and TRBJ2-3; the match to TRBD2 covers 10 bases. The germline V gene encodes CDR1 MDHEN and CDR2 SYDVKM. The CDR3 runs 17 residues. V was clipped by 2 bases and J by 7 bases; unmatched bases: 12. CDR3 nucleotide sequence: TGTGCCAGCAGTTTAATCGGACCGGGACTAGCGCCGAATACGCAGTATTTT. Amino acid sequence: CASSLIGPGLAPNTQYF.

This clone has just one count. The CDR3: CASSRQGLNTEAFF. As DNA, the CDR3 is TGTGCCAGCAGCCGACAGGGCCTGAACACTGAAGCTTTCTTT. The genes are TRBV11-2 and TRBJ1-1; 7 bases line up with TRBD1. Germline V gene data show CDR1 as SGHAT and CDR2 as FQNNGV. The CDR3 sequence is 14 residues long. V gave up 5 bases and J gave up 0 bases; unmatched junction bases: 3.

The chain has TRBV14 and TRBJ2-3; D possibly corresponds to TRBD2 (6 bases). CDR1 SGHDN and CDR2 FVKESK come from the germline V gene. V dropped 2 bases and J dropped 1 base, with 10 bases sitting between them. The CDR3 runs 15 residues. The CDR3 sequence: CASSQRRDGTDTQYF. The CDR3 nucleotides read TGTGCCAGCAGCCAAAGGCGGGATGGCACAGATACGCAGTATTTT. The whole variable domain, filled in from reference TRBV14 and TRBJ2-3, reads EAGVTQFPSHSVIEKGQTVTLRCDPISGHDNLYWYRRVMGKEIKFLLHFVKESKQDESGMPNNRFLAERTGGTYSTLKVQPAELEDSGVYFCASSQRRDGTDTQYFGPGTRLTVL.

Remarks on this clone: Germline is not matched at one junction end, which may reflect a read error. The chain has TRBV6-5 and TRBJ1-4; TRBD1 agrees at 7 bases. CDR3 length: 15 amino acids. Looked up from germline, CDR1 is MNHEY and CDR2 is SVGAGI. The CDR3 nucleotides read TGTGCCAGCAGTTCCAACAGGGGTTCTAACGAAAAACTGTTTTTT. Its protein product is CASSSNRGSNEKLFF.

CDR3 in amino acids: CASSRGTWRGNQPQHF. CDR3 bases: TGTGCCAGCAGTAGGGGAACTTGGCGAGGCAATCAGCCCCAGCATTTT. The V gene is TRBV27, the J gene TRBJ1-5; tentative D call: TRBD1 (5 bases). In germline, CDR1 is MNHEY, CDR2 SMNVEV (reference sequence). This CDR3 has 16 residues. The V end was cut by 5 bases, the J end by 2 bases, with 16 bases between.

The CDR3 sequence: CASSLTGGGGYTF. The CDR3 DNA is TGTGCCAGCAGCTTGACAGGGGGTGGAGGCTACACCTTC. This chain connects TRBV5-5 to TRBJ1-2; TRBD1 aligns across 8 bases. From germline, CDR1 is SGHKS and CDR2 YYEKEE (reference sequence). The CDR3 consists of 13 residues. J gave up 8 bases and V 1 base, and 4 bases lay outside the gene matches.

The chain links TRBV18 to TRBJ2-2; D unresolved. Germline loops: CDR1 KGHSH, CDR2 LQKENI. The CDR3 extends over 13 amino acids. The V end lost 3 bases, the J end lost 6 bases, and 8 bases lay between the germline ends. The CDR3 region has the DNA TGTGCCAGCTCACCTAGTACAGCCGGGGAGCTGTTTTTT. Translation gives CASSPSTAGELFF.

The chain employs TRBV28 and TRBJ2-7; a weak D match, TRBD2 (6 bases). The CDR3 is made up of 13 amino acids. CDR1 is MDHEN and CDR2 is SYDVKM in the germline V gene. The V end was cut by 2 bases, the J end by 2 bases, with 7 bases between. The CDR3 here is CASSLGGTYEQYF. CDR3 nucleotides: TGTGCCAGCAGTTTAGGGGGGACCTACGAGCAGTACTTC.

This chain uses TRBV19 with TRBJ2-5; 8 bases align to TRBD1. V shed 8 bases, J shed 3 bases, and the junction held 8 bases outside the gene matches. Germline V CDR1 and CDR2: LNHDA, SQIVND (reference sequence). This CDR3 contains 14 residues. CDR3 sequence reads: CASGETGAKETQYF. In DNA form, the CDR3 reads TGTGCCAGTGGGGAGACAGGGGCCAAAGAGACCCAGTACTTC. The full variable domain, its missing parts supplied by reference TRBV19 and TRBJ2-5, is DGGITQSPKYLFRKEGQNVTLSCEQNLNHDAMYWYRQDPGQGLRLIYYSQIVNDFQKGDIAEGYSVSREKKESFPLTVTSAQKNPTAFYLCASGETGAKETQYFGPGTRLLVL.

The chain has TRBV6-5 and TRBJ1-2, with 11 bases lining up with TRBD1. The junction had 5 bases not matched to a gene; V was cut back by 0 bases and J by 8 bases. This CDR3 spans 15 amino acids. Per germline, CDR1 MNHEY and CDR2 SVGAGI. The CDR3 here is CASSYSRDRGKGYTF. The CDR3 DNA follows: TGTGCCAGCAGTTACTCGAGGGACAGGGGGAAGGGCTACACCTTC.

The gene calls are TRBV18 and TRBJ2-1; a weak D match, TRBD1 (5 bases). V was clipped by 0 bases and J by 4 bases, with 10 bases between them. The CDR3 consists of 15 residues. CDR1 KGHSH and CDR2 LQKENI come from the germline V gene. This CDR3 reads CASSPPGVYYNEQFF. The CDR3 DNA sequence: TGTGCCAGCTCACCACCAGGGGTTTATTACAATGAGCAGTTCTTC.

The chain couples TRBV7-9 to TRBJ1-1, with a possible D match to TRBD1 (5 bases). Trimming took 7 bases from V and 5 from J, leaving 17 bases between them. The CDR3 has 14 residues. Germline values: CDR1 SEHNR, CDR2 FQNEAQ (reference sequence). The CDR3 DNA reads TGTGCCAGCACCCAGATCGGGGGTGGGACTGAAGCTTTCTTT. Amino acids: CASTQIGGGTEAFF.

The chain has TRBV6-6 and TRBJ1-3; weak D call: TRBD1 (5 bases). Germline CDR1 MNHNY, CDR2 SVGAGI (reference sequence). The CDR3 covers 16 residues. The V gene lost 10 bases and the J gene lost 0 bases, with 19 bases spanning the gap. This CDR3 is CATQMGGPSSGNTIYF. In DNA form, the CDR3 reads TGTGCCACCCAAATGGGGGGTCCCTCCTCTGGAAACACCATATATTTT.

This rearrangement joins TRBV5-4 to TRBJ2-7; 9 nucleotides line up with TRBD1. This CDR3 is built from 15 residues. Looked up from germline, CDR1 is SGHNT and CDR2 is YYREEE (reference sequence). J gave up 7 bases and V 6 bases, and 14 bases lay outside the gene matches. CDR3 nucleotide sequence: TGTGCCAGCAATCCTTCCGGGACAGGGATGAGGGAGCAGTACTTC. As protein: CASNPSGTGMREQYF.

The chain carries TRBV5-5 and TRBJ2-3, with TRBD2 as a possible D gene (5 bases). Germline-derived CDR1 and CDR2 are SGHKS and YYEKEE (reference sequence). The length of the CDR3 is 15 residues. The V and J ends lost 4 bases and 4 bases respectively, with 16 bases between them. In DNA, the CDR3 is TGTGCCAGCAGCCCTAAGAGGGTGGGAGCAGATACGCAGTATTTT. It is translated as CASSPKRVGADTQYF.

The CDR3 DNA reads TGCGCCAGCAGCTTGGGTCACCGGGACACTGAAGCTTTCTTT. It is translated as CASSLGHRDTEAFF. The rearrangement links TRBV5-1 to TRBJ1-1; D unresolved. Trimming cost V 0 bases and J 3 bases, with 9 bases left between them. CDR3 length: 14 amino acids. Per the germline V gene, CDR1 is SGHRS and CDR2 is YFSETQ.

This sequence joins TRBV6-1 and TRBJ1-2; D is possibly TRBD1 (6 bases). CDR1 and CDR2 from the germline V gene are MNHNS and SASEGT. V was cut by 0 bases and J by 4 bases, with 15 bases left in between. This CDR3 has 16 amino acids. The CDR3 nucleotides are TGTGCCAGCAGTGAAGCTTTTGGGGGCAACGTCTATGGCTACACCTTC. Its protein product is CASSEAFGGNVYGYTF.

The V gene is TRBV7-9, the J gene TRBJ2-7, with D unclear. Germline V gene sequence: CDR1 SEHNR, CDR2 FQNEAQ (reference sequence). The CDR3 sequence is 11 residues long. V lost 4 bases and J 3 bases, leaving 4 bases between the germline ends. The CDR3, as DNA: TGTGCCAGCAGCTCCAACTACGAGCAGTACTTC. It encodes CASSSNYEQYF.

The CDR3 protein is CASSYSEDTDTQYF. Written as DNA, the CDR3 is TGCGCCAGCAGCTATAGTGAGGACACAGATACGCAGTATTTT. This rearrangement joins TRBV5-1 to TRBJ2-3; D uncertain. Germline V gene lookup returns CDR1 SGHRS and CDR2 YFSETQ. This CDR3 region has 14 residues. Trimming shortened V by 3 bases and J by 2 bases, and 10 bases separated the two germline ends.

In this sample, this clone turned up many times. One end of the junction fails to match germline, which may point to a read error. In DNA, the CDR3 is TGCGCCAGTACTCCCGGGGGGACCTACGAGCAGTGCTTC. Amino acids: CASTPGGTYEQCF. The V gene is TRBV5-1, the J gene TRBJ2-7, with 7 bases identical to TRBD2. Germline V gene data show CDR1 as SGHRS and CDR2 as YFSETQ. CDR3 length: 13 amino acids.

The genes are TRBV11-2 and TRBJ2-2; TRBD1 aligns across 11 bases. The germline V gene has CDR1 SGHAT and CDR2 FQNNGV. The J segment lost 5 bases and the V segment lost 4 bases, leaving 3 bases of the junction unmatched. This CDR3 contains 15 residues. CDR3 protein: CASSWGQGETGELFF. The CDR3 DNA reads TGTGCCAGCAGCTGGGGACAGGGGGAAACCGGGGAGCTGTTTTTT.

J is TRBJ2-7 and V is TRBV30; D is ambiguous. Germline V gene sequence: CDR1 GTSNPN, CDR2 SVGIG (reference sequence). The CDR3 has 13 residues. With 2 bases removed from V and 6 bases from J, the gap between germline ends came to 14 bases. The DNA of the CDR3 is TGTGCCTGGAGTTTTGACAAACAAAGCGAGCAGTACTTC. Encoded protein: CAWSFDKQSEQYF.

This chain joins TRBV30 and TRBJ2-6; D is perhaps TRBD1 (6 bases). The CDR3 has 21 amino acids. Looked up from germline, CDR1 is GTSNPN and CDR2 is SVGIG (reference sequence). The CDR3 region is CATEQDHRGSIQSSGANVLTF. CDR3 DNA: TGTGCAACTGAACAAGACCATAGGGGGAGTATACAGTCCTCTGGGGCCAACGTCCTGACTTTC.

This rearrangement joins TRBV7-8 to TRBJ2-2, with D possibly TRBD1 on 5 matching bases. CDR3 length equals 16 residues. V dropped 5 bases and J dropped 3 bases, with 16 bases sitting between them. The germline gives CDR1 SGHVS, CDR2 FQNEAQ. The CDR3 DNA is TGTGCCAGCAGCCATAATGGGGCGGCGGACACCGGGGAGCTGTTTTTT. It specifies CASSHNGAADTGELFF.